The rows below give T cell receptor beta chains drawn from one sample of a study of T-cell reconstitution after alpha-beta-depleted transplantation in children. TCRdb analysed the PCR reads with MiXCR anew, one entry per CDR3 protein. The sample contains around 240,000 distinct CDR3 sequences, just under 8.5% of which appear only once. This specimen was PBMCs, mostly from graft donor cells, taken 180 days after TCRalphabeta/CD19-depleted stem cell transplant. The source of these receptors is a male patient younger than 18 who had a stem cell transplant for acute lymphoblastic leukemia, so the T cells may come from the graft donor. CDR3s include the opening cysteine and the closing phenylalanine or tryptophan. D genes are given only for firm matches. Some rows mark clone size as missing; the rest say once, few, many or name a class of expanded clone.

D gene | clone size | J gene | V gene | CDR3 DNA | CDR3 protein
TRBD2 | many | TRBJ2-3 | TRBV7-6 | TGTGCCAGCAGCTTAGGCGCAACTAGCGGGGGGGCCACAGATACGCAGTATTTT | CASSLGATSGGATDTQYF
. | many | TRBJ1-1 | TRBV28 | TGTGCCAGCAGTTCGGACGCCGAATCCACTGAAGCTTTCTTT | CASSSDAESTEAFF
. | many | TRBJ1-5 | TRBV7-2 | TGTGCCAGCAGCCCCCGCGCCGGGCAGCCCCAGCATTTT | CASSPRAGQPQHF
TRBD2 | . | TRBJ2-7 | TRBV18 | TGTGCCAGCTCACCACCGGGGGCCCTAGCGGGAGGGCCTGAAGAGCAGTACTTC | CASSPPGALAGGPEEQYF
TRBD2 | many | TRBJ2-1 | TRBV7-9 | TGTGCCAGTAAACTTAGCGGGGGGGCCTACAATGAGCAGTTCTTC | CASKLSGGAYNEQFF
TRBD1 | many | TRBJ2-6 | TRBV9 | TGTGCCAGCAGCCATTACCGGGACAGGGTATCTGGGGCCAACGTCCTGACTTTC | CASSHYRDRVSGANVLTF
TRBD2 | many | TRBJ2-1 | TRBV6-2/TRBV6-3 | TGTGCCAGCAGTTACACGGGGGGCTCCTACAATGAGCAGTTCTTC | CASSYTGGSYNEQFF
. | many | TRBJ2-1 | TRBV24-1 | TGTGCCACCTCCCTCGGGAAGGCAACCTCCTACAATGAGCAGTTCTTC | CATSLGKATSYNEQFF
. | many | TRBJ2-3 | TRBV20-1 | TGCAGTGTTCTCATGAACACAGATACGCAGTATTTT | CSVLMNTDTQYF
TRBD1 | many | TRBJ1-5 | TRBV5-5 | TGTGCCAGCAGCTTGGGGGCCCCGGGACAGGGTCATCAGCCCCAGCATTTT | CASSLGAPGQGHQPQHF